By share, the clone carrying this T cell receptor beta chain counts as medium-sized. The target antigen is unknown. The sample is drawn from a study of shared clonotypes between healthy human individuals. For the study at large: A couple of women and a few men aged 18 to 49 made up the donors.

TCRdb keeps only in-frame clones here, not all; method: immunoSEQ multiplex PCR. Among around 720,000 clones listed, 73% were seen once. Overall study findings and caveats: Against clonotypes common to all four donors, non-shared ones had lower generation probabilities. Represented diversity (both genetic and exposure-history) was limited by the small number of donors.

The CDR3 is made up of 14 amino acids. Trimming left V 6 bases short and J 2 bases short, with 14 bases between. Germline V CDR1 and CDR2: WNHNN, SYGVQD (reference sequence). CD4+ cell separation produced CD45RA+ naive and CD45RA-negative memory subsets. Sequencing was performed on memory CD4+ T cells sorted from blood. Subset in this sample: CD45RA-negative fraction. The receptor was isolated from a woman in her thirties in good health. The genes are TRBV10-1 and TRBJ2-7; D is tentatively TRBD1 or TRBD2 (5 bases each). The CDR3 nucleotides read TGCGCCAGCAGCCGGGATCCGGGGCCCTACGAGCAGTACTTC. Its translation is CASSRDPGPYEQYF.